What follows is one TCR beta chain and its context. Its antigen is undetermined. The data originate from a study of T cell responses to AZD1222 COVID-19 vaccine. About the study: Second-dose intervals near 4 or 12 weeks were combined.

Profiling relied on immunoSEQ multiplex PCR, and the TCRdb table lists in-frame clones only, not all of them. The repertoire has tens of thousands of clones, 80% to 90% of them found once; the top ten carry about 16%. The study, taken as a whole, reports: Clonal diversity was possibly underestimated; the donors were predominantly white British and more often female. Baseline testing showed seropositivity in only 5 or 6 AZD1222 recipients.

The starting material was peripheral blood, obtained on day 0 of AZD1222 vaccination. This receptor was identified in an adult in good health.

The CDR3 loop is CASSYWPKEKLFF. The CDR3 DNA sequence: TGTGCCAGCAGTTATTGGCCGAAAGAAAAACTGTTTTTT. V is TRBV6-6 and J is TRBJ1-4; the D is unclear. Trimming stripped 3 bases from V and 8 bases from J, with 10 bases between. This CDR3 contains 13 residues. Germline CDR1 and CDR2: MNHNY and SVGAGI (reference sequence).